This TCR beta chain was recorded in a study of blood T cell repertoires in COVID-19. Study summary: Whether acute or convalescent, the COVID-19 samples came from the United States, Italy and Spain. Sample material is recorded as cDNA or gDNA derived from T cells, B-cell-depleted T cells, or PBMCs.

There are 15 residues in the CDR3. V lost 0 bases to trimming and J lost 4 bases, with 12 bases between them. Germline CDR1 and CDR2: SGDLS and YYNGEE. In the source study's methods: From reference gene primer amplification, estimates of nucleated cell counts were derived. Clones were read by immunoSEQ multiplex PCR, and TCRdb kept only the in-frame ones, dropping some. The V and J calls and clone size were taken over from that table, and D and trimming were inferred from the DNA. The sample consists of 250,000 or so clones, about 80% of them appearing once. The sequence was collected from a woman over 75 with acute or convalescent COVID-19. This sequence joins TRBV9 and TRBJ2-3; tentative D call: TRBD2 (5 bases). The sample taken for sequencing was peripheral blood. CDR3 bases: TGTGCCAGCAGCGTAGGCGGGCGGGCCCCAGATACGCAGTATTTT. It codes for CASSVGGRAPDTQYF.